This T cell receptor beta chain was observed in a study of Graves' ophthalmopathy and Graves' hyperthyroidism. As for the study in general: Hyperthyroidism was classified as stable if no ophthalmopathy occurred within 18 months of follow-up. Study-wide results and caveats: For separating ophthalmopathy from stable hyperthyroidism, a 13-signature model gave 87.88% sensitivity and approximately 76% specificity. Also, most clonotypes expanded in the thyroid above 0.001 frequency appeared in blood.

The CDR3 totals 15 residues. The germline V gene encodes CDR1 SGDLS and CDR2 YYNGEE. V gave up 4 bases and J gave up 3 bases; unmatched junction bases: 7. This clonotype has ten or more counts. Its antigen is still unknown. For repertoire sequencing, the TCR beta CDR3 regions were amplified from RNA transcripts. Second-round multiplex PCR followed a first-round RT-PCR using HTBI primers. Each CDR3 protein gets one entry after TCRdb re-called the multiplex PCR reads with MiXCR. The profile shows some 1.1 million distinct CDR3 sequences, 35% to 45% of them singletons. None of the included patients had other autoimmune diseases, uncontrolled infections, pregnancy or lactation, as these led to exclusion.

The V call is TRBV9, the J call TRBJ1-3, with 7 bases identical to TRBD1. The sequence was obtained from an adult man with Graves' hyperthyroidism. The sample consisted of peripheral blood or thyroid tissue (not recorded which). In DNA form, the CDR3 reads TGTGCCAGCAGCACGGGACAGTCAGTTGGAAACACCATATATTTT. Protein product: CASSTGQSVGNTIYF.